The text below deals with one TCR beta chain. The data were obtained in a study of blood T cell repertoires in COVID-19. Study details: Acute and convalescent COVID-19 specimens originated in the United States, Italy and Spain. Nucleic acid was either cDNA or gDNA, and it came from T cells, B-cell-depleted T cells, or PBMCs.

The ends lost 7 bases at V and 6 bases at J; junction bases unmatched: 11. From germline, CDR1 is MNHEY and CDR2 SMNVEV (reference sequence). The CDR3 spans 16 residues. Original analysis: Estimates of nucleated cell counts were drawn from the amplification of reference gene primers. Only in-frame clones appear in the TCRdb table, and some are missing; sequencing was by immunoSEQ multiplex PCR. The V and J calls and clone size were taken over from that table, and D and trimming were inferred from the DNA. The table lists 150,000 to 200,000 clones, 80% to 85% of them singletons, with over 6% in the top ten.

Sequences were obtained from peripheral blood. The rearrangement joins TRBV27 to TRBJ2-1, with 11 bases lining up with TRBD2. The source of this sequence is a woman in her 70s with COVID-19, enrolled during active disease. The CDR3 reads CASTSILAGGRNEQFF. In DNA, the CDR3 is TGTGCCAGCACCTCTATCCTAGCGGGAGGCCGCAATGAGCAGTTCTTC.